This T cell receptor beta chain emerged from a study of spatial heterogeneity in lung cancer. MiXCR was run by TCRdb on the 5' RACE reads, yielding one entry per CDR3 protein. The table lists 25,000 or so distinct CDR3 sequences, roughly 4.7% of them singletons. In this sample, this clonotype turned up many times. Time point here: sample taken at primary tumor resection. V lost 0 bases and J lost 2, with 9 bases in between. This CDR3 spans 15 amino acids. The germline gives CDR1 LGHDT, CDR2 YNNKEL (reference sequence). The sample was PBMCs, taken at surgery. The source of this sequence is a male donor with early-stage non-small cell lung cancer. The rearrangement links TRBV3-1 to TRBJ2-3; D may be TRBD1 or TRBD2 (5 bases each). Here the CDR3 reads CASSQDFGTTDTQYF. The CDR3 DNA reads as TGTGCCAGCAGCCAAGATTTTGGGACCACAGATACGCAGTATTTT.